These 20 T cell receptor beta chains were all obtained from the same sample, sequenced in a study of control samples from healthy donors and cancer patients. Generated by immunoSEQ multiplex PCR, the TCRdb table keeps only in-frame clones and is missing some. The data contain around 170,000 clones, roughly 88% of them seen just once; the ten biggest clones take up 4.9%. Input material: blood. These receptors all come from a woman aged 25 to 39 in good health.

This chain uses TRBV5-1 with TRBJ2-7, with 8 bases fitting TRBD2. The V gene's germline CDR1 is SGHRS and CDR2 YFSETQ. This CDR3 has 15 amino acids. V shed 3 bases and J 3 bases; nucleotides not matched to a gene: 8. CDR3 in amino acids: CASSSRAGAGYEQYF. CDR3 nucleotides: TGCGCCAGCAGCTCCAGAGCGGGAGCCGGCTACGAGCAGTACTTC.

The chain carries TRBV4-1 and TRBJ1-2; D unclear. V was clipped by 5 bases and J by 7 bases, with 11 bases between them. Germline V CDR1 and CDR2: MGHRA, YSYEKL. The length of the CDR3 is 12 residues. The CDR3 region is CASSSLSGGYTF. CDR3 coding DNA: TGCGCCAGCAGCTCCCTCTCGGGTGGCTACACCTTC.

The V call is TRBV28, the J call TRBJ2-7, with D unresolved. Germline CDR1 MDHEN, CDR2 SYDVKM. The length of the CDR3 is 12 residues. The V gene lost 3 bases and the J gene lost 6 bases, with 9 bases spanning the gap. CDR3 in amino acids: CASSLAHFEQYF. The CDR3 coding sequence is TGTGCCAGCAGTTTGGCCCACTTCGAGCAGTACTTC.

The chain is built from TRBV4-1 and TRBJ2-3, with TRBD1 as a possible D gene (6 bases). Between the trimmed V and J ends, which lost 4 bases and 2 bases, there was a span of 10 bases. CDR1 is MGHRA, CDR2 YSYEKL, per germline. The CDR3 has 14 amino acids. CDR3 nucleotide sequence: TGCGCCAGCAGCCGCGACAGGTACACAGATACGCAGTATTTT. This translates into CASSRDRYTDTQYF.

The rearrangement joins TRBV7-9 to TRBJ2-7; D gene uncertain. Between the trimmed V and J ends, which lost 5 bases and 4 bases, there was a span of 9 bases. This CDR3 comprises 12 residues. Germline values: CDR1 SEHNR, CDR2 FQNEAQ (reference sequence). DNA of the CDR3: TGTGCCAGCAGCCTTCGACGATACGAGCAGTACTTC. Translated, it gives CASSLRRYEQYF.

The chain has TRBV27 and TRBJ1-2; 10 nucleotides align to TRBD1. The CDR3 sequence is 17 residues long. Germline values: CDR1 MNHEY, CDR2 SMNVEV (reference sequence). With V trimmed by 0 bases and J by 4 bases, 8 bases remained unmatched. The CDR3 sequence: CASSLSPGTGAIYGYTF. The CDR3 region has the DNA TGTGCCAGCAGTTTATCGCCCGGGACAGGGGCCATCTATGGCTACACCTTC.

This clone was observed a single time. V usage is TRBV27 and J usage is TRBJ2-7; 8 bases align to TRBD2. This CDR3 spans 15 amino acids. Trimming cost V 6 bases and J 4 bases; bases outside gene matches: 11. Per germline, CDR1 MNHEY and CDR2 SMNVEV (reference sequence). CDR3 bases: TGTGCCAGCAGCCACCGCGGACTAGCAGGTTACGAGCAGTACTTC. Its protein product is CASSHRGLAGYEQYF.

CDR3 coding DNA: TGCAGCGTTGAGACAGGGGGTCCCTACGAGCAGTACTTC. It yields the protein CSVETGGPYEQYF. The chain links TRBV29-1 to TRBJ2-7, with 9 bases fitting TRBD1. The CDR3 spans 13 residues. CDR1 and CDR2 from the germline V gene are SQVTM and ANQGSEA. V trimming: 3 bases; J trimming: 2 bases; junction bases outside the gene matches: 2.

The chain has TRBV9 and TRBJ2-1; tentative D call: TRBD1 (5 bases). Germline CDR1 is SGDLS and CDR2 is YYNGEE. CDR3 length equals 17 residues. The V end was cut by 4 bases, the J end by 3 bases, with 20 bases between. The CDR3 nucleotides are TGTGCCAGCAGCTCAGGGAATAGGGGCCCCTACTACAATGAGCAGTTCTTC. It encodes CASSSGNRGPYYNEQFF.

The rearrangement joins TRBV7-2 to TRBJ2-5; possible D gene TRBD2, 5 bases. Germline V gene lookup returns CDR1 SGHTA and CDR2 FQGNSA. V shed 4 bases and J shed 10 bases, with 13 bases lying between them. The CDR3 runs 12 residues. The CDR3 spells CASSSGSGDQYF. The CDR3 DNA reads TGTGCCAGCAGCTCTGGCAGCGGCGACCAGTACTTC.

The gene calls are TRBV2 and TRBJ2-3; 12 bases fit TRBD2. V dropped 7 bases and J dropped 4; count of bases not matched to a gene: 6. The CDR3 has 15 amino acids. Germline V lookup: CDR1 SNHLY, CDR2 FYNNEI. As DNA, the CDR3 is TGTGCCAGCACCCTGGGACTAGCGGGCGCAGATACGCAGTATTTT. Translation: CASTLGLAGADTQYF.

The V call is TRBV15, the J call TRBJ1-4; 7 positions agree with TRBD1. The V and J ends lost 2 bases and 8 bases, in that order; junction bases with no gene match: 5. CDR1 LNHNV and CDR2 YYDKDF come from the germline V gene (reference sequence). This CDR3 comprises 14 residues. In DNA, the CDR3 is TGTGCCACCAGCAGAAACAGGGGACGCGAAAAACTGTTTTTT. It encodes CATSRNRGREKLFF.

The J gene is TRBJ2-3, the V gene TRBV7-8, with a tentative D call TRBD2 (7 bases). In germline, CDR1 is SGHVS, CDR2 FQNEAQ. The V and J ends lost 2 bases and 1 base respectively, with 16 bases between them. The CDR3 covers 17 residues. CDR3 protein: CASSLLGGAVGTDTQYF. Here the CDR3 DNA reads TGTGCCAGCAGCTTATTGGGGGGGGCAGTTGGCACAGATACGCAGTATTTT.

The chain couples TRBV2 to TRBJ1-6; 10 bases are shared with TRBD1. J was trimmed by 7 bases and V by 7 bases; bases with no gene match: 4. The CDR3 has 14 residues. In germline, CDR1 is SNHLY, CDR2 FYNNEI. The CDR3 DNA is TGTGCCAGCACTCCGGGACAGGGGAATTCACCCCTCCACTTT. Amino acid sequence: CASTPGQGNSPLHF.

This clone was detected once. The gene calls are TRBV14 and TRBJ1-2; D uncertain. This CDR3 comprises 13 residues. Between the trimmed V and J ends, which lost 3 bases and 2 bases, there was a span of 7 bases. Germline CDR1 SGHDN, CDR2 FVKESK. CDR3: CASSQSQNYGYTF. The CDR3 nucleotides read TGTGCCAGCAGCCAGTCCCAGAACTATGGCTACACCTTC.

CDR3 sequence (DNA): TGCGCCAGCAGCCAAGGAGTACAGGGGCGGGATGGCTACACCTTC. Amino acids: CASSQGVQGRDGYTF. V is TRBV4-1 and J is TRBJ1-2, with 7 bases aligning to TRBD1. Losses at the gene ends were 1 base for V and 6 bases for J; bases not matched to a gene: 8. There are 15 residues in the CDR3. CDR1 is MGHRA, CDR2 YSYEKL, per germline.

Regarding this clone: One junction end disagrees with the germline gene, perhaps due to a read error. The chain combines TRBV3-1 (or the pseudogene TRBV3-2) with TRBJ2-5; D is unresolved. CDR1 LGHDT and CDR2 YNNKEL come from the germline V gene (reference sequence). The CDR3 has 15 residues. The CDR3 DNA reads as TGTGCCAGCAGCCAAGATCGGGCTCCTCAAGGGACCCAGTACTTC. Protein sequence: CASSQDRAPQGTQYF.

The V call is TRBV28, the J call TRBJ2-7, with D perhaps TRBD1 (6 bases). Trimming left V 2 bases short and J 4 bases short, with 9 bases between. Germline V lookup: CDR1 MDHEN, CDR2 SYDVKM. The CDR3 spans 13 residues. CDR3 loop: CASSLGGEYEQYF. The CDR3 nucleotides read TGTGCCAGCAGTTTAGGGGGCGAGTACGAGCAGTACTTC.

V and J are TRBV3-1 (or the pseudogene TRBV3-2) and TRBJ1-1, with 8 nucleotides matching TRBD1. The CDR3 runs to 13 residues. V was clipped by 5 bases and J by 3 bases; unmatched bases: 2. Germline values: CDR1 LGHDT, CDR2 YNNKEL (reference sequence). As DNA, the CDR3 is TGTGCCAGCAGCTTACAGGGGGACACTGAAGCTTTCTTT. Its translation is CASSLQGDTEAFF.

This sequence joins TRBV24-1 and TRBJ2-3; TRBD1 matches at 9 bases. This CDR3 has 16 residues. J was trimmed by 5 bases and V by 1 base; bases with no gene match: 6. The V gene's germline CDR1 is KGHDR and CDR2 SFDVKD. CDR3 in DNA: TGTGCCACCAGTGATTTCGACAGGGGGTCAGGAGATACGCAGTATTTT. Amino acid sequence: CATSDFDRGSGDTQYF.